These T cell receptor beta chains were read from a single sample in a study of blood T cell repertoires in COVID-19. Sequencing was performed with immunoSEQ multiplex PCR; in TCRdb, only in-frame clones are kept and a portion is missing. The table lists about 86,000 clones, over 80% of them singletons. Material: peripheral blood. These receptors all come from a man aged 45-65 years with acute or convalescent COVID-19. The CDR3 runs from the conserved cysteine through the conserved F or W. The D gene is left open where the match is weak. A clone size is listed for some rows: how often the clone was seen (once, few, many), or a class if it is expanded.

>NA|TRBD1|TRBJ2-7|TRBV2
CASSGGTGVPRPYEQYF
TGTGCCAGCAGTGGGGGGACAGGGGTACCTCGGCCATACGAGCAGTACTTC
>NA|NA|TRBJ2-7|TRBV18
CASSPSTVIGNEQYF
TGTGCCAGCTCACCATCGACAGTCATAGGTAACGAGCAGTACTTC
>NA|TRBD2|TRBJ2-5|TRBV18
CASSPAAGEQTQYF
TGTGCCAGCTCACCAGCAGCGGGAGAACAGACCCAGTACTTC
>NA|NA|TRBJ1-1|TRBV10-2
CASSEMTAMNTEAFF
TGCGCCAGCAGTGAAATGACAGCAATGAACACTGAAGCTTTCTTT
>NA|NA|TRBJ1-1|TRBV10-1
CASSDGGSNTEAFF
TGCGCCAGCAGTGATGGGGGGTCAAACACTGAAGCTTTCTTT
>NA|NA|TRBJ1-2|TRBV7-8
CASSPPNNYAGYTF
TGTGCCAGCAGCCCCCCAAACAACTATGCGGGCTACACCTTC
>NA|NA|TRBJ2-1|TRBV6-5
CASSYKGLLPGNEQFF
TGTGCCAGCAGTTACAAGGGACTCCTACCGGGGAATGAGCAGTTCTTC
>NA|TRBD1|TRBJ2-1|TRBV6-5
CASSFPGTGQFF
TGTGCCAGCAGTTTCCCCGGGACAGGACAGTTCTTC
>NA|NA|TRBJ2-2|TRBV27
CASSTGTGNTGELFF
TGTGCCAGCAGTACAGGGACGGGGAACACCGGGGAGCTGTTTTTT
>once|TRBD1|TRBJ2-1|TRBV12-5
CASGLANPGQGASEQFF
TGTGCTAGTGGTTTGGCCAATCCGGGACAGGGGGCAAGTGAGCAGTTCTTC
>NA|NA|TRBJ1-5|TRBV4-1
CASSPNPPQEYSNQPQHF
TGCGCCAGCAGCCCCAACCCCCCACAGGAGTATAGCAATCAGCCCCAGCATTTT
>NA|TRBD2|TRBJ2-3|TRBV6-2/TRBV6-3
CASSYSSETQRGWTDTQYF
TGTGCCAGCAGTTACTCGAGCGAAACCCAGCGGGGGTGGACAGATACGCAGTATTTT
>NA|TRBD1|TRBJ2-1|TRBV6-5
CASARTGSYNEQFF
TGTGCCAGTGCCAGGACAGGCTCCTACAATGAGCAGTTCTTC
>NA|TRBD1|TRBJ1-6|TRBV30
CAWSRTGQPLHF
TGTGCCTGGAGTAGGACAGGCCAACCCCTCCACTTT
>NA|NA|TRBJ1-4|TRBV27
CASSPREGEKLFF
TGTGCCAGCAGTCCAAGGGAGGGCGAGAAACTGTTTTTT
>NA|NA|TRBJ2-3|TRBV10-1
CASSPLVGTQYF
TGCGCCAGCAGCCCACTAGTTGGCACGCAGTATTTT
>NA|NA|TRBJ1-4|TRBV30
CAWSRGDNEKLFF
TGTGCCTGGAGTCGGGGGGATAATGAAAAACTGTTTTTT
>NA|NA|TRBJ1-1|TRBV6-5
CASSYSYRATEAFF
TGTGCCAGCAGTTATTCCTATCGAGCCACTGAAGCTTTCTTT
>NA|TRBD2|TRBJ2-3|TRBV19
CASTRLAGGTDTQYF
TGTGCCAGTACCAGACTAGCGGGAGGCACAGATACGCAGTATTTT
>few|TRBD1|TRBJ1-1|TRBV12-3/TRBV12-4
CASSTGGNTEAFF
TGTGCCAGCTCAACAGGGGGGAACACTGAAGCTTTCTTT
>NA|NA|TRBJ2-2|TRBV5-5
CASSWQGTGELFF
TGTGCCAGCAGCTGGCAGGGAACCGGGGAGCTGTTTTTT
>NA|TRBD1|TRBJ1-4|TRBV27
CASRSAGQITTNEKLFF
TGTGCCAGCAGAAGCGCGGGACAGATAACAACTAATGAAAAACTGTTTTTT
>NA|NA|TRBJ2-5|TRBV25-1
CASSEYNQGETQYF
TGTGCCAGCAGTGAATATAACCAGGGGGAGACCCAGTACTTC
>NA|TRBD2|TRBJ2-3|TRBV5-1
CASSFSGAGTDTQYF
TGCGCCAGCAGCTTTAGCGGGGCGGGCACAGATACGCAGTATTTT
>NA|TRBD2|TRBJ2-5|TRBV5-1
CASSFSTSGDQYF
TGCGCCAGCAGCTTCTCAACTAGCGGGGACCAGTACTTC
>NA|TRBD2|TRBJ2-3|TRBV30
CAWRKTTGTSAADTQYF
TGTGCCTGGAGGAAAACTACCGGGACTAGCGCGGCAGATACGCAGTATTTT
>NA|NA|TRBJ1-6|TRBV6-5
CASSYSDRNSPLHF
TGTGCCAGCAGTTACAGTGACAGAAATTCACCCCTCCACTTT
>NA|NA|TRBJ2-7|TRBV28
CASSLGLQGGYEQYF
TGTGCCAGCAGCCTCGGGCTCCAAGGGGGCTACGAGCAGTACTTC
>NA|NA|TRBJ2-1|TRBV5-6
CASESLDQLENEQFF
TGTGCCAGTGAAAGCCTTGACCAACTGGAGAATGAGCAGTTCTTC
>NA|TRBD1|TRBJ1-5|TRBV27
CASSFSTGKLPQHF
TGTGCCAGCAGCTTCTCGACAGGGAAGCTGCCCCAGCATTTT
>NA|NA|TRBJ2-5|TRBV19
CASSIPSTSQETQYF
TGTGCCAGTAGTATCCCGTCCACTAGCCAAGAGACCCAGTACTTC
>few|NA|TRBJ2-1|TRBV7-9
CASSPYNEQFF
TGTGCCAGCAGCCCATACAATGAGCAGTTCTTC
>NA|NA|TRBJ1-3|TRBV5-1
CASSLPGSGNTIYF
TGCGCCAGCAGCTTGCCAGGGTCTGGAAACACCATATATTTT
>NA|TRBD1|TRBJ2-7|TRBV28
CASSSHSGTGLYEQYF
TGTGCCAGCAGTTCGCACTCCGGGACAGGGCTCTACGAGCAGTACTTC
>NA|NA|TRBJ2-7|TRBV6-1
CASSDLGGKEQYF
TGTGCCAGCAGTGATTTGGGGGGTAAAGAGCAGTACTTC
>NA|TRBD2|TRBJ2-1|TRBV6-5
CASWTSGDYNEQFF
TGTGCCAGCTGGACTAGCGGAGACTACAATGAGCAGTTCTTC
>NA|TRBD1|TRBJ2-1|TRBV24-1
CATSDPSQGDNEQFF
TGTGCCACCAGTGATCCGAGCCAGGGGGACAATGAGCAGTTCTTC
>NA|NA|TRBJ1-2|TRBV5-1
CASTQGGKPYGYTF
TGCGCCAGCACCCAAGGCGGTAAACCCTATGGCTACACCTTC
>NA|NA|TRBJ1-3|TRBV10-3
CAISESEGGNTIYF
TGTGCCATCAGTGAGTCCGAGGGTGGAAACACCATATATTTT
>NA|TRBD2|TRBJ2-3|TRBV14
CASSQAGTSVLDTQYF
TGTGCCAGCAGCCAAGCCGGGACTAGCGTACTAGATACGCAGTATTTT
>NA|TRBD1|TRBJ2-6|TRBV18
CASSPTGQGFSGANVLTF
TGTGCCAGCTCACCGACGGGACAGGGTTTTTCTGGGGCCAACGTCCTGACTTTC
>NA|NA|TRBJ1-2|TRBV9
CASSTANYGYTF
TGTGCCAGCAGCACAGCTAACTATGGCTACACCTTC
>NA|NA|TRBJ2-1|TRBV11-3
CASSPGELGAEANEQFF
TGTGCCAGCAGCCCAGGGGAACTAGGGGCTGAGGCGAATGAGCAGTTCTTC
>once|NA|TRBJ2-7|TRBV18
CASSPLRDFNEQYF
TGTGCCAGCTCACCACTGAGAGACTTCAACGAGCAGTACTTC
>NA|NA|TRBJ2-1|TRBV6-5
CASSYGRASYNEQFF
TGTGCCAGCAGTTACGGCAGGGCCTCCTACAATGAGCAGTTCTTC
>NA|NA|TRBJ1-1|TRBV2
CASTATQVEAFF
TGTGCCAGCACTGCGACTCAAGTTGAAGCTTTCTTT
>NA|NA|TRBJ1-1|TRBV30
CAWSVLGNAFF
TGTGCCTGGAGTGTACTAGGGAACGCTTTCTTT
>NA|NA|TRBJ2-3|TRBV5-4
CASSPGDTQYF
TGTGCCAGCAGCCCAGGGGATACGCAGTATTTT